This T cell receptor (beta chain) was documented in a study of shared clonotypes between healthy human individuals (dated by TCRdb to the early 2020s). Regarding the complete study: Three men and a couple of women, aged 18 to 49 years, made up the cohort. For each donor, CD4 naive and CD4 memory were each run on three plates, CD8 naive on two plates, and CD8 memory on one plate. The study deeply sequenced blood TCR repertoires of several healthy adults to estimate repertoire size and the extent of clonotype sharing between individuals. To increase sequencing depth and limit assay-specific biases, different laboratories used diverse techniques to prepare libraries and sequence TCR repertoires. Between about 0.94 and 8.9 billion PBMCs per donor were obtained by leukapheresis.

Healthy HIV-negative adults with no recently reported acute infections or vaccinations were included as donors. All donors were Caucasian adults living in Nashville, Tennessee, USA. CD4+ T cells were enriched by magnetic negative selection, after which naive cells were positively selected on CD45RA and the negative fraction was taken as the memory subset. After blood collection by leukapheresis, PBMCs were isolated using Ficoll-Histopaque density gradient centrifugation and then cryopreserved in the vapor phase of liquid nitrogen. Analytical flow cytometry was used to check the purity and quantity of each magnetically sorted T cell population. Each sorted fraction had its genomic DNA isolated and then quantified by UV absorbance on a Nanodrop 2000c. Study-level results and caveats: When a handful of donors were compared, the shared fraction of clonotypes was about 5.2% for naive CD4, approximately 3.5% for naive CD8, roughly 2.5% for memory CD4, and under 0.5% for memory CD8. Estimated clonotype richness was generally larger for naive than for memory subsets. The genetic and exposure-history diversity represented was limited by the small number of donors. Higher generation probabilities were observed for clonotypes shared by all four sorted-subset donors than for non-shared clonotypes. Based on pairwise subsampling, the degree of clonotype sharing among donors was expected to be affected by sequencing depth. Only blood was sampled, and tissue TCR repertoires likely differ from those in blood. Rarefaction of sorted-subset datasets indicated incomplete sequencing despite the large sequencing depth.

TCR CDR3 regions were amplified from genomic DNA by multiplex PCR using the deep immunoSEQ assay. Genomic DNA extracted from each cell subset was distributed evenly over all wells of several immunoSEQ 96-well plates, and each plate served as one replicate. For sorted subsets, each replicate PCR was loaded with roughly 200 ng genomic DNA, equivalent to 25,000 to 35,000 T cell genomes. The purified libraries were quantified using a Qubit 3.0 fluorometer, sized with a Bioanalyzer 2100, and then quantified again using the KAPA Library Quantification kit. Every immunoSEQ 96-well plate was sequenced on a dedicated single-read 150-cycle Illumina NextSeq 550 flow cell. In the paper's pipeline: The immunoSEQ output contained only junctional sequences without quality scores, so filtering could not match that applied to full-length reads. To assign V/J genes and CDR3, sequences were annotated using PyIR, a Python wrapper for IgBLAST v1.9, with IMGT germline references. Any read was removed if the V/J assignment was weak (E-value above 1e-6), the CDR3 was missing, or the read contained stop codons, out-of-frame junctions, or ambiguous translated residues. V3J clonotypes were defined as sequences sharing an identical inferred V gene, J gene, and CDR3 amino acid sequence. Percentage overlap between repertoires was computed as shared unique clonotypes divided by the size of the smaller repertoire. Richness of each repertoire was evaluated using RTK rarefaction, the Chao1 estimator, and Recon v2.1 estimates of unobserved clonotypes. OLGA was used to compute generation probabilities for all TCRbeta clonotypes that the gDNA method yielded from a handful of donors. TCRdb took over this immuneACCESS table, retaining in-frame rearrangements with V and J assigned. Such tables are incomplete; in checked studies, under half of the missing clones stem from an unresolved V gene, and the remainder is unexplained. For V, J and clone size, that table is used; D and trimming come from the DNA. The sample has around 980,000 clones on record, approximately 78% of them singletons. The top ten hold 0.5% to 0.65% of the sample.

As regards this clone: Its target antigen remains unknown. No much larger clone is present one base from it, and per-base qualities are unavailable.

The CDR3 sequence holds 13 residues, the cysteine and phenylalanine included. Solely the CDR3 DNA is kept, with 39 bases framed from the first base. The CDR1 and CDR2 encoded by the germline V gene are MGHRA and YSYEKL. The junction carries 8 bases between V and J, which are trimmed by 4 bases and 2 bases respectively. The sample taken for sequencing was memory CD4+ T cells from PBMCs. In light of the paper, this sample's cell subset or site label describes: CD45RA-negative fraction. This clonotype was sampled from a man younger than 35 in good health. Some clones in this sample may be carry-over from other donors' samples. Recombination joined TRBV4-1 with TRBJ2-5, with no confident D gene call. Read as DNA, the sequence is TGCGCCAGCAGCCGGGTAGAGCAAGAGACCCAGTACTTC. Translation gives CASSRVEQETQYF.